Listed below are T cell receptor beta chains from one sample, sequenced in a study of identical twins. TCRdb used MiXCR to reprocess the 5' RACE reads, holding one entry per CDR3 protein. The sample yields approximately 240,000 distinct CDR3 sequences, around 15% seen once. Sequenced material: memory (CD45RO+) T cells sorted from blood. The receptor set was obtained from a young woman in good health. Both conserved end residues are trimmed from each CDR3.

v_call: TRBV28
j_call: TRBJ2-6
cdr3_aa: ASAEISSGANVLT

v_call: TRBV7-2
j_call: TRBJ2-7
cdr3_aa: ASSLVSSDSYEQY

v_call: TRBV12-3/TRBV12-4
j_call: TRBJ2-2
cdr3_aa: ATLKQNTGELF

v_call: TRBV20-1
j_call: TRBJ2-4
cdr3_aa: SASGPSKNIQY

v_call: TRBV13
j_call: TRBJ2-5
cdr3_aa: ASSLGGSQETQY

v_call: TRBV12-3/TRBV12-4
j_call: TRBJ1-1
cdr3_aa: ASSELENTEAF

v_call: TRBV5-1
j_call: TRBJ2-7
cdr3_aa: ASSATGVYEQY

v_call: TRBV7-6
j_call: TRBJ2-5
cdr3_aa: ASSWVVGEGTQY

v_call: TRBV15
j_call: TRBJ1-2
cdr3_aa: ATSRAPGTSYGYT

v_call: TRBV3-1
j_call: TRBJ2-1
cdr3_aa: ASSPALGQGEF

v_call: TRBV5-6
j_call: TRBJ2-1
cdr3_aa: ASSRTSGVSYNEQF

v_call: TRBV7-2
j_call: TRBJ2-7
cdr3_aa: ASSALAGSTYEQY

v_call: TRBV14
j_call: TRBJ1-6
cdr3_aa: ASSQVGGGSSPLH

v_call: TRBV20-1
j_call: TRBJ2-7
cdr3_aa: SASNGLAGFYEQY

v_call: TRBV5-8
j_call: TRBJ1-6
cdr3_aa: ASSLAGGSNYNSPLH

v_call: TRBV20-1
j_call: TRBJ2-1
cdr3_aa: SAIPSGGSSYNEQF

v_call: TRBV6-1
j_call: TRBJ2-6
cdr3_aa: ASSINRGAGANVLT

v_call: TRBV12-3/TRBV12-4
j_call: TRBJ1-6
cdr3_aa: ASRLRRSQNSPLH

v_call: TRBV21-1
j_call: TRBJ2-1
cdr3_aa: ASSIRTSGTNEQF

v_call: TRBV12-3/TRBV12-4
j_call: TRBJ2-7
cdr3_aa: ASKGTGGVYWKEQY

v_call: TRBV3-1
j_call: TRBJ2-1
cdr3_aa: ASSHANEQF

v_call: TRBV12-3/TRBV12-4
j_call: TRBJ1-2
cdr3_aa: ASSSDREGYYGYT

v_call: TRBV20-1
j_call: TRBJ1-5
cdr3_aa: SARTGHSGNQPQH

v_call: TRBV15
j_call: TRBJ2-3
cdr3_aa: ATSRRTGGLTDTQY